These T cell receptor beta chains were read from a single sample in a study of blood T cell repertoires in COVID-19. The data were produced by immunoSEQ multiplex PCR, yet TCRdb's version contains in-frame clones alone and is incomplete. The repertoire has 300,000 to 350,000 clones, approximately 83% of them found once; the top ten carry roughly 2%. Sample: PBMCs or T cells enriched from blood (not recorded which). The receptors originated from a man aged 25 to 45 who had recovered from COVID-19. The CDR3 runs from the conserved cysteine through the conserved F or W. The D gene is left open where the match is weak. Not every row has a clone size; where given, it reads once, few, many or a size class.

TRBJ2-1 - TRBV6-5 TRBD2 CASSIRSGTRLFF TGTGCCAGCAGCATACGCTCCGGGACTAGGTTGTTCTTC
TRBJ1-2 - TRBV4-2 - CASSPTGTNYGYTF TGTGCCAGCAGCCCTACAGGAACTAACTATGGCTACACCTTC
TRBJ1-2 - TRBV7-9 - CASSQYGYTF TGTGCCAGCAGCCAATATGGCTACACCTTC
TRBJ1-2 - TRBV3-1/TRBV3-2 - CASSPGGYGYTF TGTGCCAGCAGCCCTGGGGGGTATGGCTACACCTTC
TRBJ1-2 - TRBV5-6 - CASSLGPSNYGYTF TGTGCCAGCAGTTTGGGTCCTTCCAACTATGGCTACACCTTC
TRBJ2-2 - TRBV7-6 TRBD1 CASRYKPGQGENKSAGELFF TGTGCCAGCAGATATAAACCGGGACAGGGGGAGAATAAGAGTGCCGGGGAGCTGTTTTTT
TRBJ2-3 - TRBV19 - CASSIEPGTDTQYF TGTGCCAGTAGTATAGAACCAGGGACAGATACGCAGTATTTT
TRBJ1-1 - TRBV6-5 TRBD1 CASSYGAGGSGTEAFF TGTGCCAGCAGTTACGGGGCAGGGGGAAGTGGCACTGAAGCTTTCTTT
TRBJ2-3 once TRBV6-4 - CASRDDGRADTQYF TGTGCCAGCAGAGACGATGGGCGGGCAGATACGCAGTATTTT
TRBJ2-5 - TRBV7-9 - CASSPLEGSVETQYF TGTGCCAGCAGCCCATTGGAGGGATCGGTGGAGACCCAGTACTTC
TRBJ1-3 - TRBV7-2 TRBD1 CASSSGQGGKAGNTIYF TGTGCCAGCAGTTCGGGACAGGGGGGAAAGGCTGGAAACACCATATATTTT
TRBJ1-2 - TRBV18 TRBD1 CASSPEGQGSGYTF TGTGCCAGCTCACCAGAGGGACAGGGAAGTGGCTACACCTTC
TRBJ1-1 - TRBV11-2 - CASSPGANTEAFF TGTGCCAGCAGCCCTGGGGCGAACACTGAAGCTTTCTTT
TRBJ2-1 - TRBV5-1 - CASSLRTSLGEQFF TGCGCCAGCAGCTTACGGACTTCCCTGGGTGAGCAGTTCTTC
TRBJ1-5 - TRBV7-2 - CASSLGASGNQPQHF TGTGCCAGCAGCTTAGGGGCTTCGGGCAATCAGCCCCAGCATTTT
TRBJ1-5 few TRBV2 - CASMAGFGDQPQHF TGTGCCAGCATGGCAGGGTTTGGGGATCAGCCCCAGCATTTT
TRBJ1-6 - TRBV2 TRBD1 CASALGDRFVSPLHF TGTGCCAGCGCTCTGGGGGACAGATTCGTTTCACCCCTCCACTTT
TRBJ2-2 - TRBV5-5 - CASSLETPRYTGELFF TGTGCCAGCAGCTTGGAGACTCCCCGATACACCGGGGAGCTGTTTTTT
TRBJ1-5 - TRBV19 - CASSMAGPGPQHF TGTGCCAGTAGTATGGCAGGGCCGGGGCCCCAGCATTTT
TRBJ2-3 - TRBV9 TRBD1 CASSVVGQGPDTQYF TGTGCCAGCAGCGTAGTAGGACAGGGTCCAGATACGCAGTATTTT
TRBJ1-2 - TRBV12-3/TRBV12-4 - CASSFQAPAGYTF TGTGCCAGCAGTTTCCAGGCCCCGGCTGGCTACACCTTC
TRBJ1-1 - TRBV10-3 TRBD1 CAISERVGTAMNTEAFF TGTGCCATCAGTGAGCGCGTGGGGACAGCTATGAACACTGAAGCTTTCTTT